These 25 T cell receptor beta chains were all obtained from the same sample, sequenced in a study of T cells in Graves' hyperthyroidism and ophthalmopathy (dated by TCRdb to about 2019). The library was generated by multiplex PCR. The instrument was an Illumina HiSeq 2000. TCR beta CDR3 regions were amplified from RNA transcripts. The first round of RT-PCR for the TCR CDR3 was performed with the HTBI primer set and the Qiagen OneStep RT-PCR kit. The raw public data were reprocessed by TCRdb itself: fastp quality trimming at Q25, MiXCR clonotype calling, in-frame beta chains only. CDR3 protein sequences are deduplicated, and each keeps its most common genes and DNA. The sample records around 250,000 distinct CDR3 sequences, 13% to 15% of which are singletons. About an eighth of the sample rests with the top ten. The sequencing sample was made of blood. Receptors originate from a woman aged 35 to 49 with Graves' hyperthyroidism that later progressed to Graves' ophthalmopathy.

The rearrangement uses TRBV4-1 and TRBJ2-7; TRBD1 might be the D (5 bases). V shed 0 bases and J shed 5 bases, with 8 bases lying between them. Germline assignment: CDR1 MGHRA and CDR2 YSYEKL. This CDR3 comprises 13 residues. The CDR3 nucleotides read TGCGCCAGCAGCCAAGATCAGGGCCACGAGCAGTACTTC. Encoded protein: CASSQDQGHEQYF.

Ten or more counts support this clonotype. CDR3 in amino acids: CASSVVSYEQYF. The CDR3 DNA sequence: TGTGCCAGCAGCGTAGTATCCTACGAGCAGTACTTC. The chain uses TRBV9 and TRBJ2-7; D is uncertain. The V gene's germline CDR1 is SGDLS and CDR2 YYNGEE. V was shortened by 0 bases and J by 1 base, with 2 bases between the two germline ends. The CDR3 spans 12 residues.

As concerns this clonotype: The CDR3 carries no conserved terminal phenylalanine or tryptophan, so it likely arises from a read error. V and J are TRBV5-1 and TRBJ1-3, with D maybe TRBD1 (6 bases). Deletions cut 5 bases from V and 5 bases from J, with 14 bases between. This CDR3 region has 14 residues. Germline V lookup: CDR1 SGHRS, CDR2 YFSETQ. CDR3 residues: CASRDGQRRNTIYV. In DNA, the CDR3 is TGCGCCAGCAGAGATGGACAGCGCAGAAACACCATATATGTT.

This clonotype came up many times. This chain connects TRBV7-9 to TRBJ2-5, with 9 bases matching TRBD2. V was clipped by 3 bases and J by 5 bases; unmatched bases: 10. Germline lookup yields CDR1 SEHNR and CDR2 FQNEAQ (reference sequence). This CDR3 is 16 amino acids long. As DNA, the CDR3 is TGTGCCAGCAGCTTCTTATTAGCGGGAGCTTGGGAGACCCAGTACTTC. This sequence encodes CASSFLLAGAWETQYF.

J is TRBJ1-3 and V is TRBV6-1; no reliable D call. The CDR3 totals 15 residues. V gave up 4 bases and J gave up 4 bases, with 14 bases separating them. Germline CDR1 reads MNHNS; CDR2 reads SASEGT. CDR3 bases: TGTGCCAGCAGTGGCAGTCGGGGTTACGGAAACACCATATATTTT. It is translated as CASSGSRGYGNTIYF.

This clonotype was counted ten times or more. This chain connects TRBV11-2 to TRBJ1-5; possibly TRBD1 for D (5 bases). Trimming removed 2 bases from V and 3 bases from J, with 8 bases in between. CDR3 size: 14 residues. Germline-derived CDR1 and CDR2 are SGHAT and FQNNGV. The CDR3 reads CASSLQGPNQPQHF. DNA for the CDR3: TGTGCCAGCAGCTTACAGGGTCCCAATCAGCCCCAGCATTTT.

This clonotype has more than one count but fewer than ten. A junction end diverges from the germline sequence, so it may reflect a read error. V gene TRBV6-1 combines with J gene TRBJ1-2; maybe TRBD1 (6 bases). Looked up from germline, CDR1 is MNHNS and CDR2 is SASEGT. The length of the CDR3 is 14 residues. Here the CDR3 reads CASSPTGLDGGCTF. The CDR3 DNA reads TGTGCCAGCAGTCCTACAGGGCTAGACGGTGGCTGCACCTTC.

This clonotype has a count of ten or more. The rearrangement links TRBV28 to TRBJ2-7, with D perhaps TRBD1 (6 bases). Germline CDR1 reads MDHEN; CDR2 reads SYDVKM. The V gene lost 8 bases and the J gene lost 3 bases, with 17 bases spanning the gap. This CDR3 has 14 amino acids. CDR3 sequence reads: CASGLQGVYYEQYF. The CDR3 region has the DNA TGTGCCAGCGGCCTACAGGGTGTTTACTACGAGCAGTACTTC.

This clonotype was counted ten times or more. The chain carries TRBV12-3 or TRBV12-4 and TRBJ1-2; 7 bases fit TRBD1. CDR3 length: 14 amino acids. The ends lost 4 bases at V and 7 bases at J; junction bases unmatched: 9. In nucleotides, the CDR3 is TGTGCCAGCAGTTCCCCTAACACAGGGGTTGGCTACACCTTC. It encodes CASSSPNTGVGYTF.

This clonotype was seen ten or more times. The chain carries TRBV28 and TRBJ1-4; 9 nucleotides match TRBD1. Trimming at V came to 6 bases and at J to 5 bases, leaving 10 bases not matched to a gene. Germline V gene sequence: CDR1 MDHEN, CDR2 SYDVKM. The CDR3 covers 16 residues. The CDR3: CASRVPGQGSNEKLFF. The CDR3 nucleotides read TGTGCCAGCAGGGTCCCGGGACAGGGATCAAATGAAAAACTGTTTTTT. The whole variable domain, filled in from reference TRBV28 and TRBJ1-4, reads DVKVTQSSRYLVKRTGEKVFLECVQDMDHENMFWYRQDPGLGLRLIYFSYDVKMKEKGDIPEGYSVSREKKERFSLILESASTNQTSMYLCASRVPGQGSNEKLFFGSGTQLSVL.

This rearrangement joins TRBV27 to TRBJ2-5; the match to TRBD2 covers 10 bases. V lost 7 bases to trimming and J lost 12 bases; unmatched junction nucleotides: 17. CDR3 size: 15 residues. CDR1 and CDR2 from the germline V gene are MNHEY and SMNVEV (reference sequence). CDR3 DNA sequence: TGTGCCAGCAAAGCATCCGGGACTAGCGCCCCGTCGGAGTACTTC. Protein product: CASKASGTSAPSEYF.

This clonotype has a count of ten or more. V gene TRBV12-3 or TRBV12-4 combines with J gene TRBJ2-5; D unresolved. The CDR3 runs 16 residues. Trimming left V 2 bases short and J 9 bases short, with 22 bases between. The CDR3 protein is CASSLYRATLPRAQYF. CDR3 nucleotide sequence: TGTGCCAGCAGTTTATATAGAGCGACCCTCCCAAGGGCCCAGTACTTC.

This clonotype occurred a few times. This chain uses TRBV6-5 with TRBJ2-6; weak D call: TRBD1 (5 bases). This CDR3 contains 20 residues. Germline-derived CDR1 and CDR2 are MNHEY and SVGAGI. The ends were cut back, 0 bases at V and 0 bases at J, with 18 bases in the middle. The CDR3 DNA is TGTGCCAGCAGTTACTCGAGCCCCAGGACACTGAACTCTGGGGCCAACGTCCTGACTTTC. It yields the protein CASSYSSPRTLNSGANVLTF.

This clonotype was counted only a few times. The V and J genes are TRBV6-2 or TRBV6-3 and TRBJ1-1, with D perhaps matching TRBD1 (5 bases). With 5 bases removed from V and 8 bases from J, the gap between germline ends came to 12 bases. The CDR3 extends over 12 amino acids. Germline V CDR1 and CDR2: MNHEY, SVGEGT. CDR3 loop: CASSGVREEAFF. For the CDR3, the DNA is TGTGCCAGCAGTGGGGTCAGGGAAGAAGCTTTCTTT.

Ten or more counts support this clonotype. The chain couples TRBV28 to TRBJ2-7; 10 bases map to TRBD1. This CDR3 contains 16 residues. The V gene's germline CDR1 is MDHEN and CDR2 SYDVKM. J was trimmed by 2 bases and V by 7 bases; bases with no gene match: 11. Here the CDR3 reads CASTLGTGVPPYEQYF. CDR3 nucleotides: TGTGCCAGCACCCTCGGGACAGGGGTCCCCCCCTACGAGCAGTACTTC.

This clonotype was picked up many times. The genes are TRBV5-1 and TRBJ2-1; 8 bases map to TRBD2. Trimming removed 3 bases from V and 2 bases from J; junction bases left unmatched: 13. Germline V lookup: CDR1 SGHRS, CDR2 YFSETQ. This CDR3 is 18 amino acids long. The CDR3 DNA reads as TGCGCCAGCAGCTACTCAGGGGCGGGAGGTATACCCTACAATGAGCAGTTCTTC. It is translated as CASSYSGAGGIPYNEQFF.

V usage is TRBV28 and J usage is TRBJ1-6, with 8 bases identical to TRBD1. The V gene's germline CDR1 is MDHEN and CDR2 SYDVKM. V trimming: 9 bases; J trimming: 10 bases; junction bases outside the gene matches: 8. The CDR3 runs 13 residues. DNA for the CDR3: TGTGCCAGGCCGACAGGGGACGAATCACCCCTCCACTTT. The encoded protein is CARPTGDESPLHF. Based on the CDR3 plus reference TRBV28 and TRBJ1-6, the full variable domain is DVKVTQSSRYLVKRTGEKVFLECVQDMDHENMFWYRQDPGLGLRLIYFSYDVKMKEKGDIPEGYSVSREKKERFSLILESASTNQTSMYLCARPTGDESPLHFGNGTRLTVT.

The rearrangement joins TRBV20-1 to TRBJ2-7; 8 nucleotides align to TRBD2. Germline trimming cut 2 bases from V and 7 bases from J; bases unmatched to any gene: 7. Germline V gene data show CDR1 as DFQATT and CDR2 as SNEGSKA (reference sequence). CDR3 size: 13 residues. The CDR3 region is CSARSPGGGEQYF. The CDR3 DNA reads as TGCAGTGCTAGATCTCCGGGGGGGGGAGAGCAGTACTTC.

This sequence joins TRBV3-1 and TRBJ2-7, with 11 bases identical to TRBD2. Trimming at V came to 1 base and at J to 0 bases, leaving 5 bases not matched to a gene. Germline V gene lookup returns CDR1 LGHDT and CDR2 YNNKEL (reference sequence). The CDR3 spans 17 residues. The CDR3 DNA reads TGTGCCAGCAGCCAAGGGTGGACTAGCGGGTACTCCTACGAGCAGTACTTC. It is translated as CASSQGWTSGYSYEQYF.

This clonotype was recorded many times. V and J are TRBV5-5 and TRBJ1-1; TRBD1 is a possible D gene (5 bases). The V gene lost 1 base and the J gene lost 5 bases, with 9 bases spanning the gap. The CDR3 runs to 13 residues. Germline values: CDR1 SGHKS, CDR2 YYEKEE (reference sequence). The CDR3 nucleotides read TGTGCCAGCAGCTTGCGGGGGGAAACTGAAGCTTTCTTT. Its protein is CASSLRGETEAFF.

In its sample, this clonotype was seen many times. The chain uses TRBV7-9 and TRBJ2-1; D unresolved. The length of the CDR3 is 16 residues. The germline V and J ends were trimmed by 4 bases and 3 bases, with 16 bases remaining between them. Per germline, CDR1 SEHNR and CDR2 FQNEAQ (reference sequence). This chain's CDR3 is CASSSRLQAYYNEQFF. The CDR3 region has the DNA TGTGCCAGCAGCTCCAGACTCCAAGCCTACTACAATGAGCAGTTCTTC.

In its sample, this clonotype was seen many times. This chain links TRBV11-2 with TRBJ1-4; no clear D gene. Germline V gene data show CDR1 as SGHAT and CDR2 as FQNNGV. V was pared by 2 bases and J by 0 bases, with 13 bases between. This CDR3 has 17 residues. The CDR3 loop is CASSLRPVPATNEKLFF. The CDR3 region has the DNA TGTGCCAGCAGCTTAAGGCCGGTCCCTGCAACTAATGAAAAACTGTTTTTT.

This clonotype was detected many times. This chain connects TRBV18 to TRBJ1-1; possible D gene TRBD1, 5 bases. Germline CDR1 reads KGHSH; CDR2 reads LQKENI. The V end lost 2 bases, the J end lost 1 base, and 8 bases lay between the germline ends. This CDR3 contains 14 residues. CDR3 protein: CASSPTGENTEAFF. Written as DNA, the CDR3 is TGTGCCAGCTCACCAACGGGGGAGAACACTGAAGCTTTCTTT.

At least ten counts were recorded for this clonotype. The rearrangement uses TRBV19 and TRBJ1-6, with TRBD1 identical over 7 bases. Germline trimming cut 6 bases from V and 10 bases from J; bases unmatched to any gene: 6. The CDR3 is 13 residues long. CDR1 and CDR2 (germline): LNHDA, SQIVND (reference sequence). The CDR3 sequence: CASSNRGTSPLHF. For the CDR3, the DNA is TGTGCCAGTAGCAACAGGGGTACATCACCCCTCCACTTT.

This clonotype was recorded many times. J is TRBJ2-7 and V is TRBV4-1, with D unclear. CDR1 and CDR2 from the germline V gene are MGHRA and YSYEKL. V was cut by 0 bases and J by 0 bases, with 15 bases left in between. This CDR3 is 17 amino acids long. DNA of the CDR3: TGCGCCAGCAGCCAAGAGCTTAGCCCAGCCTTCTCCTACGAGCAGTACTTC. Translation gives CASSQELSPAFSYEQYF.